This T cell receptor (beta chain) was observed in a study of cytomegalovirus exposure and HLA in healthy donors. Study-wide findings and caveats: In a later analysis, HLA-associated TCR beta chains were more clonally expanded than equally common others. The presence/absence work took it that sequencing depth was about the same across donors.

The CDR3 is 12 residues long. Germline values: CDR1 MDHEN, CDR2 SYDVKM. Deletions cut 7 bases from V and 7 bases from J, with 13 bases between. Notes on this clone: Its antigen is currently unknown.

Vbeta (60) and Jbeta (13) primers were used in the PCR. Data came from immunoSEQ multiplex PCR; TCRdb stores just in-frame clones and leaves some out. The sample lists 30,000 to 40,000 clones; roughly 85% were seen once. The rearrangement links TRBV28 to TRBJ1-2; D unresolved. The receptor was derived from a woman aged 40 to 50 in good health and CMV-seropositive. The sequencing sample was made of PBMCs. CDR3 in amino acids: CASKRESAGYTF. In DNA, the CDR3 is TGTGCCAGCAAGAGGGAATCCGCTGGCTACACCTTC.